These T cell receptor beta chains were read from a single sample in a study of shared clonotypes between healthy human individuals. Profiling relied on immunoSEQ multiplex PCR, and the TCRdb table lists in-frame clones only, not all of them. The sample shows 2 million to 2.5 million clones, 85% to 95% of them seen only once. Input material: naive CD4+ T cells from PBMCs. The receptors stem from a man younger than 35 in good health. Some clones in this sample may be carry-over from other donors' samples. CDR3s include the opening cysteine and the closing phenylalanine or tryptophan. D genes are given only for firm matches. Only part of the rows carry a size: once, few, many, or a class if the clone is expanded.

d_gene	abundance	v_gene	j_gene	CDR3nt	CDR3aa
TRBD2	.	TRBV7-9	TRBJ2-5	TGTGCCAGCAGCTCGGGGGGGGCGGAGACCCAGTACTTC	CASSSGGAETQYF
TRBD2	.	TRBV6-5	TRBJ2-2	TGTGCCAGCCAAGGACTAGCGGGAGGGCCTGTGGAGCTGTTTTTT	CASQGLAGGPVELFF
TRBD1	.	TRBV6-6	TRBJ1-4	TGTGCCAGCAGCCTGGGACAGGGGTGGGAAAAACTGTTTTTT	CASSLGQGWEKLFF
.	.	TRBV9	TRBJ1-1	TGTGCCAGCAGCGCCCAAGGACTTCTAACGGGGACTGAAGCTTTCTTT	CASSAQGLLTGTEAFF
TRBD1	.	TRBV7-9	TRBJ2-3	TGTGCCAGCAGCTTGTCCGACAGGGGTTGGGCAGATACGCAGTATTTT	CASSLSDRGWADTQYF
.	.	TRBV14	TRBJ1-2	TGTGCCAGCAGCCAAGGAGGCAGCTCTAACTATGGCTACACCTTC	CASSQGGSSNYGYTF
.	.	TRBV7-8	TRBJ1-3	TGTGCCAGCGTGGGGTACGGAAACACCATATATTTT	CASVGYGNTIYF
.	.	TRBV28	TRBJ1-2	TGTGCCAGCAGTTTACGGGGGGTGGATGGCTACACCTTC	CASSLRGVDGYTF
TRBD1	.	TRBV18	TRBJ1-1	TGTGCCAGCTCCCTCCTAGGACAGGGGGCGCCGGGCACTGAAGCTTTCTTT	CASSLLGQGAPGTEAFF
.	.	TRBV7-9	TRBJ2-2	TGTGCCAGCAGCTTAGTTGGGGGGCACACCGGGGAGCTGTTTTTT	CASSLVGGHTGELFF
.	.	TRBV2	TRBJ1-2	TGTGCCAGCAGGGCATGGCAACCTAGCTATGGCTACACCTTC	CASRAWQPSYGYTF
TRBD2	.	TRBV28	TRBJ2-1	TGTGCCAGCAGTTTATGGAGGCTAGCGGGAGGGCCTGGTGAGCAGTTCTTC	CASSLWRLAGGPGEQFF
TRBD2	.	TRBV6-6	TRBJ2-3	TGTGCCAGCAGTTACTCGCTAGCGGGAGGAGCAGATACGCAGTATTTT	CASSYSLAGGADTQYF
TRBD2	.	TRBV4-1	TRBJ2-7	TGCGCCAGCAGCCAAGTGCCCGGGACTAGCGGTCGTAGTACCTACGAGCAGTACTTC	CASSQVPGTSGRSTYEQYF
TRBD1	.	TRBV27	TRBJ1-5	TGTGCCAGCAGTTTAAGGCAGGGGGCTCGTCAGCCCCAGCATTTT	CASSLRQGARQPQHF
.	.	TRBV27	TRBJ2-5	TGTGCCAGCAGTCGGGCGGGAACAGGGGCGGGAGAGACCCAGTACTTC	CASSRAGTGAGETQYF
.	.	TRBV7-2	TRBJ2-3	TGTGCCAGCAGCTTAGCGGCAGACACAGATACGCAGTATTTT	CASSLAADTDTQYF
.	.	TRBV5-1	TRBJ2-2	TGCGCCAGCAGTTTGGGCGTACCGACCGGGGAGCTGTTTTTT	CASSLGVPTGELFF
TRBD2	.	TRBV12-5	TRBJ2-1	TGTGCTAGTGGTTTGATACAAGGACTAGCGGGAGTTACCCACAATGAGCAGTTCTTC	CASGLIQGLAGVTHNEQFF
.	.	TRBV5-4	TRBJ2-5	TGTGCCAGCAGCTTGCAGGGGGGAGGGCCATGGGAGACCCAGTACTTC	CASSLQGGGPWETQYF
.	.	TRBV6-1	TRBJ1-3	TGTGCCAGCAGTGAATGGATACGGGGAATAGGAAACACCATATATTTT	CASSEWIRGIGNTIYF
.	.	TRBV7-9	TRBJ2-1	TGTGCCAGCAGCTTAGTTTGGACCAAAACCTACAATGAGCAGTTCTTC	CASSLVWTKTYNEQFF
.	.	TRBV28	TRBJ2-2	TGTGCCAGCATAAGGGGCGGGGAGCTGTTTTTT	CASIRGGELFF
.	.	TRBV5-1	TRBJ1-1	TGCGCCAGCAGCTTGGGTGGGACGGATAATGAAGCTTTCTTT	CASSLGGTDNEAFF
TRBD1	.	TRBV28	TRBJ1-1	TGTGCCAGCAGTCGGGGAGGCAGGGGGGATACTGAAGCTTTCTTT	CASSRGGRGDTEAFF
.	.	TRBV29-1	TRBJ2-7	TGCAGCGTTGGAACCAGATACTCCTACGAGCAGTACTTC	CSVGTRYSYEQYF
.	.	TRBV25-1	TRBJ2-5	TGTGCCAGCAGTGATTGGACGGTGATGGTCCAGTACTTC	CASSDWTVMVQYF
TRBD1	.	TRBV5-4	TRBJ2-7	TGTGCCAGCGGGGACAGGGCCGAGCAGTACTTC	CASGDRAEQYF
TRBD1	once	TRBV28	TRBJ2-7	TGTGCCAGCAGTTTCAACCCGGGACAGGGAAACGAGCAGTACTTC	CASSFNPGQGNEQYF
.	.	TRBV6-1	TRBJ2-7	TGTGCCAGCAGTGATACAGGGAGTATCCGAACGGAGCAGTACTTC	CASSDTGSIRTEQYF
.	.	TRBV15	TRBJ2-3	TGTGCCACCAGCAGAGAGCCAGGGGGCACAGATACGCAGTATTTT	CATSREPGGTDTQYF
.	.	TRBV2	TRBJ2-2	TGTGCCAGCAGTGCCCGGGGCGCCGGGGAGCTGTTTTTT	CASSARGAGELFF
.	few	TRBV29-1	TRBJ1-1	TGCAGCGTTGAGGGAATGTGGTCGAACACTGAAGCTTTCTTT	CSVEGMWSNTEAFF
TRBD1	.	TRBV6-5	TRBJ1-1	TGTGCCAGCAGCCCCCAGGGGGTAAACACTGAAGCTTTCTTT	CASSPQGVNTEAFF
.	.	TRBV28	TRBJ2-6	TGTGCCAGCAGTTCCAGGGCTGGGGCCAACGTCCTGACTTTC	CASSSRAGANVLTF
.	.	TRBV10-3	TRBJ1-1	TGTGCCATCAGTGGGCTAGGTTTGGACACTGAAGCTTTCTTT	CAISGLGLDTEAFF
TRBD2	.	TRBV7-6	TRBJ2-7	TGTGCCAGCAGCACCAGACTAGCGGGATTCTACGAGCAGTACTTC	CASSTRLAGFYEQYF
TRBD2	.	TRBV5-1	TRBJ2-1	TGCGCCAGCAGCGGAATGCCTAGCGGGAGAGGGTACAATGAGCAGTTCTTC	CASSGMPSGRGYNEQFF
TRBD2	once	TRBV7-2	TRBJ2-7	TGTGCCAGCAGCTTACGGGGGGGGCACGAGCAGTACTTC	CASSLRGGHEQYF
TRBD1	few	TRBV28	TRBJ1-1	TGTGCCAGCAGTGGGGGGAACAGGGGTGAAGCTTTCTTT	CASSGGNRGEAFF
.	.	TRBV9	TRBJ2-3	TGTGCCAGCAGCGTAGCTGTCCGGGACACAGATACGCAGTATTTT	CASSVAVRDTDTQYF
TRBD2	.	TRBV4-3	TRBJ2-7	TGCGCCAGCAGCCAAGAAAGCGGGAGCTCCTACGAGCAGTACTTC	CASSQESGSSYEQYF
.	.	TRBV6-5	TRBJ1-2	TGTGCCAGCAGTTTGGGACGTGGAGGCTACACCTTC	CASSLGRGGYTF
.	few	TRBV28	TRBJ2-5	TGTGCCAGCAGTTCTCGAGAGACCCAGTACTTC	CASSSRETQYF
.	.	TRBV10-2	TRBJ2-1	TGCGCCAGCACCACCGGGATCTCTTTTAATGAGCAGTTCTTC	CASTTGISFNEQFF
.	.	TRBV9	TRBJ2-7	TGTGCCAGCAGCGCAACCTCCGGGACCCCCGAGCAGTACTTC	CASSATSGTPEQYF
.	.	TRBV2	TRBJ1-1	TGTGCCAGCAGCGAGGACACGTCGAACACTGAAGCTTTCTTT	CASSEDTSNTEAFF
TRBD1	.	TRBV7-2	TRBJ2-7	TGTGCCAGCAGCTCAGACAGGGCTGGGGAGCAGTACTTC	CASSSDRAGEQYF
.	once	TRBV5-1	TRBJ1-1	TGCGCCAGCGGTGGGGCAGGAATGAACACTGAAGCTTTCTTT	CASGGAGMNTEAFF
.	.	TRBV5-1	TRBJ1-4	TGCGCCAGCAGCCCGACGAAAGGGAAGCTTAATGAAAAACTGTTTTTT	CASSPTKGKLNEKLFF
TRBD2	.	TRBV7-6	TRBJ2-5	TGTGCCAGCAGCCTTGGGACTAGCGGCGCGGAGACCCAGTACTTC	CASSLGTSGAETQYF
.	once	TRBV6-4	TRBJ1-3	TGTGCCAGCCGTCATCCAGACTCTGGAAACACCATATATTTT	CASRHPDSGNTIYF
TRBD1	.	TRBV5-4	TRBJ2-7	TGTGCCAGCAGCCGGGACAGATGGGAGCAGTACTTC	CASSRDRWEQYF